This TCR beta chain was sequenced for a study of blood T cell repertoires in COVID-19. This CDR3 has 13 residues. Losses at the gene ends were 6 bases for V and 4 bases for J; bases not matched to a gene: 5. CDR1 MNHEY and CDR2 SVGAGI come from the germline V gene. Assay used: immunoSEQ multiplex PCR; TCRdb lists only in-frame clones, some missing. The repertoire has more than 200,000 clones, approximately 90% of them found once; the top ten carry about 1.7%. The sequence derives from a man aged 35-49 years who had recovered from COVID-19. The rearrangement uses TRBV6-5 and TRBJ1-2; 7 nucleotides match TRBD1. The sample was PBMCs or T cells enriched from blood (not recorded which). CDR3 loop: CASSLRGLYGYTF. The CDR3 nucleotides are TGTGCCAGCAGCCTAAGGGGGCTCTATGGCTACACCTTC.